Described below is a single T cell receptor (gamma chain) sequence and its context. This clone appeared a few times. The target of this receptor is not known. Within one base of it there is no much larger clone, and no base qualities were kept. RNA extraction was performed with the RNeasy mini kit, and reverse transcription was done with Superscript III. CDR3 amplicons were produced by multiplex PCR using pooled V-gene forward primers and a constant-region reverse primer with Illumina adaptor overhangs. After gel purification, the amplicons were indexed with Nextera index primers during eight to nine additional PCR cycles and then purified using AMPure XP beads. Libraries were sequenced on an Illumina MiSeq with paired-end 250 bp reads, dual indexing and about 22% PhiX spike-in. Turning to the authors' computational methods: FastQC was used to check read quality, and ea-utils fastq-join was used to merge TRG read pairs. IMGT/HighV-QUEST was used to annotate sequences, retaining only productive sequences with an unambiguous V-gene assignment, and each clonotype was defined by an identical CDR3 sequence. For downstream analysis, the tools were VDJtools 1.1.1, tcR 2.2.3, Treemap and vegan Shannon diversity in R 3.4.4. In TCRdb, clones were called once more from the public reads by CATT, and rows of identical DNA were later combined. The V and J calls and clone size come from TCRdb's table, not from the authors' own analysis. For this sample there are more than 35,000 gamma-chain clones; around 20% appear just once. Jointly, the top ten make up 1.9% of the sample.

V has 5 bases trimmed and J has 1 base trimmed; junction bases matching no gene number 5. Measured from the cysteine to the phenylalanine, the CDR3 is 13 residues long. Only the CDR3 portion is preserved as DNA: 39 bases, with reading frame beginning at the first base. CDR1 and CDR2, looked up from the germline V gene, are EGSTGY and YDSYTSSV. The data are from a study of Vδ1+ human thymocytes (dated by TCRdb to the late 2010s). Notes on the research overall: As a data resource, the study described the mRNA-level TRG and TRD CDR3 repertoires found in highly purified Vdelta1+ thymocytes taken from young children. The multiplex-based CDR3 amplicon strategy had previously been validated against 5'RACE-based CDR3 amplicon generation methods.

The paper as a whole reports these results and caveats: Unlike the oligoclonal repertoires in peripheral blood, the thymic TRG and TRD repertoires appeared highly polyclonal, with Gaussian CDR3 length distributions. The use of highly purified populations and single-cell validation was advised by the authors, since misinterpretation of bulk repertoire data could be caused by unexpected Vdelta2 sequences. No clustering by age or sex was observed, so analyses did not stratify donors by these variables. About 20% of thymic TRD sequences were found to be Vdelta2 (and few were Vdelta3) despite high sort purity, in contrast to peripheral blood Vdelta1+ controls. Many TRG clonotypes were found to be shared between donors (up to roughly 6.9x10^3), whereas TRD repertoires were found to be essentially private (max roughly 120 shared).

Thymic samples were depleted of alphabeta T cells, then CD3+ TCRVdelta1+ TCRVdelta2- thymocytes were FACS-sorted. The purity of the sorted Vdelta1+ thymocytes fell between roughly 97% and 99.6%. The thymic specimens were obtained from roughly eight paediatric patients who were undergoing corrective cardiac surgery and ranged in age from roughly 5 days to 15 months. The thymic tissue was dispersed, and mononuclear cells were isolated using a Histopaque-1077 density gradient. Staining used anti-TCRVdelta1 clone TS8.2, anti-TCRVdelta2 clone B6, anti-CD3 clone HIT3a and anti-TCRalphabeta clone IP26 antibodies.

Sequenced sample: Vdelta1+ gamma-delta thymocytes from the thymus. The cell subset or site label on this specimen signifies: FACS-sorted CD3+ TCRalphabeta- TCRVdelta1+ TCRVdelta2- thymocytes. This chain joins TRGV4 to TRGJ1 or TRGJ2. The clonotype originates from a girl under three years old who had congenital heart surgery. CDR3 protein: CATWGFNYYKKLF. The sequenced DNA: TGTGCCACCTGGGGGTTCAATTATTATAAGAAACTCTTT.